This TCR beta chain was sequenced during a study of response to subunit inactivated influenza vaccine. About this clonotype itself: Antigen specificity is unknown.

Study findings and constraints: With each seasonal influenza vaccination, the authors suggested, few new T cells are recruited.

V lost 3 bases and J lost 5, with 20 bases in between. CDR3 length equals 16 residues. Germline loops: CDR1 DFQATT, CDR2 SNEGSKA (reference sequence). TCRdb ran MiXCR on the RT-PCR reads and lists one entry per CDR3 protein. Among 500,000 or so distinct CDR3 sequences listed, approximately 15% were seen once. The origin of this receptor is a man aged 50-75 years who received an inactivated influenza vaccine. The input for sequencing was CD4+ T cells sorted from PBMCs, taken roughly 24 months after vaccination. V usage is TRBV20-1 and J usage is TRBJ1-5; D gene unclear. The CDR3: CSARGPLILKDQPQHF. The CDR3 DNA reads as TGCAGTGCTAGGGGCCCCCTCATTCTTAAGGATCAGCCCCAGCATTTT.